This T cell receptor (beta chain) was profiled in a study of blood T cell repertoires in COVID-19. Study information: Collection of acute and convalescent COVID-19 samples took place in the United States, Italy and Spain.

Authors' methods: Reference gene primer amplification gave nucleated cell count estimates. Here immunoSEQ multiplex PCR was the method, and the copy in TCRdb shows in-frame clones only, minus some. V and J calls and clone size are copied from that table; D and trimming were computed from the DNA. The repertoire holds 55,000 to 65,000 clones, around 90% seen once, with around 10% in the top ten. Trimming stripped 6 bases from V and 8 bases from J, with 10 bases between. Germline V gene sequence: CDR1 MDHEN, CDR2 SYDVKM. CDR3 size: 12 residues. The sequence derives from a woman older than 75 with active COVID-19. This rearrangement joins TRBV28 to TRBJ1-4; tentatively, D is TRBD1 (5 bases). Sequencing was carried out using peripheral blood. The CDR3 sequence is CASRLQGEKLFF. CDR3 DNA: TGTGCCAGCAGACTGCAGGGAGAAAAACTGTTTTTT.